This T cell receptor beta chain was captured in a study of cytomegalovirus exposure and HLA in healthy donors. Study-wide results and caveats: Among donors in an Asian-associated ancestry cluster, a later analysis reportedly found fewer N-insertions than the roughly 700-donor mean. The availability of immune exposure information extended only to CMV serostatus. Association of a missense DCLRE1C variant with TCR beta V- and J-gene trimming was reported in a later analysis. The HLA-A and HLA-B alleles of most subjects were reportedly predicted accurately from TCR beta sequences.

Concerning this clone itself: Its antigen is undetermined.

The PCR ran on 60 Vbeta and 13 Jbeta primers. Profiling relied on immunoSEQ multiplex PCR, and the TCRdb table lists in-frame clones only, not all of them. The data show 68,000 or so clones, about four fifths seen once. The sample taken for sequencing was PBMCs. The TCR originated in a woman aged 30 to 39 in good health and CMV-seronegative.

CDR3 sequence reads: CASSLDSYGYTF. CDR3 nucleotides: TGCGCCAGCAGCTTGGACAGCTATGGCTACACCTTC. This chain connects TRBV5-1 to TRBJ1-2; no reliable D call. Germline V lookup: CDR1 SGHRS, CDR2 YFSETQ. The CDR3 is made up of 12 amino acids. V was shortened by 0 bases and J by 4 bases, with 4 bases between the two germline ends.